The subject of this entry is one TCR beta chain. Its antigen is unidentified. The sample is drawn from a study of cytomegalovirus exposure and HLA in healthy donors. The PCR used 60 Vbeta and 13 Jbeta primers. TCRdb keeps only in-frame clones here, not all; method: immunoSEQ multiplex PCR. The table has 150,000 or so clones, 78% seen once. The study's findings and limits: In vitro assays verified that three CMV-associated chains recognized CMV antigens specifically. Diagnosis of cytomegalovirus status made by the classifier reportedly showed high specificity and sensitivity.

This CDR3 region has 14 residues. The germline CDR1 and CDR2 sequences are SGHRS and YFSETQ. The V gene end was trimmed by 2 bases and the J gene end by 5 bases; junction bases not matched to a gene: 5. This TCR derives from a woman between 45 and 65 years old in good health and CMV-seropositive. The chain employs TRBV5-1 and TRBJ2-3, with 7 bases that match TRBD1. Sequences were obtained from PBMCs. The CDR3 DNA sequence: TGCGCCAGCAGCTTCCAGGGGGACAGAGATACGCAGTATTTT. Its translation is CASSFQGDRDTQYF.